The clone carrying this TCR beta chain was counted once. Its antigen is undetermined. These data originate in a study of cytomegalovirus exposure and HLA in healthy donors. Across the whole study: HLA-typed donors were the source of tens of millions of unique TCRs held in an early data release.

Study-wide results and caveats: In terms of immune exposure information, only CMV serostatus was available. Later on, a genetic analysis was performed. It linked a missense variant in DCLRE1C with V- and J-gene trimming of TCR beta. Several of the most significant clusters appeared linked to common viral pathogens, based on a later analysis.

The CDR3 is 12 amino acids. CDR1 and CDR2 from the germline V gene are MDHEN and SYDVKM. PCR was performed using 60 Vbeta and 13 Jbeta primers. Here immunoSEQ multiplex PCR was the method, and the copy in TCRdb shows in-frame clones only, minus some. This table holds 50,000 or so clones, roughly 73% found once. The chain combines TRBV28 with TRBJ2-7; 8 bases match TRBD2. The clonotype was recovered from a woman between 40 and 55 years old in good health and CMV-seropositive. Specimen: PBMCs. Here the CDR3 reads CAGSGGEYEQYF. CDR3 DNA sequence: TGTGCGGGAAGCGGGGGAGAATACGAGCAGTACTTC.